This T cell receptor beta chain was found in a study of blood T cell repertoires in COVID-19. Study-wide background: The United States, Italy and Spain supplied acute and convalescent COVID-19 samples. T cells, B-cell-depleted T cells, or PBMCs supplied cDNA or gDNA.

The CDR3 has 15 residues. V was clipped by 5 bases and J by 1 base, with 14 bases between them. Germline V gene data show CDR1 as SGHAT and CDR2 as FQNNGV. How the authors handled the data: Estimation of nucleated cell counts was performed using reference gene primer amplification. Clones were read by immunoSEQ multiplex PCR, and TCRdb kept only the in-frame ones, dropping some. The V and J calls and clone size come from that table; D and trimming were worked out from the DNA. Of 360,000 or so clones listed, 90% are singletons. In this sample, this clone turned up once. The TCR comes from a man aged 18 to 29 with active or convalescent COVID-19. Sequencing input: peripheral blood. The V and J genes are TRBV11-2 and TRBJ1-1, with D tentatively TRBD1 (5 bases). CDR3 sequence: CASSGAGPANTEAFF. The CDR3 nucleotides read TGTGCCAGCAGCGGGGCAGGGCCCGCGAACACTGAAGCTTTCTTT.